A single sample is the source of the 32 T cell receptor beta chains below, sequenced in a study of T-cell memory formation after mild COVID-19. TCRdb analysed the 5' RACE reads with MiXCR anew, one entry per CDR3 protein. This sample has roughly 180,000 distinct CDR3 sequences, with less than 20% found just once. The sequenced material came from PBMCs or a T cell subset sorted from them (not recorded which). The receptors come from a man aged 18 to 29 who had mild COVID-19 (a few samples of this study predate the infection). Cell type and time point are not known.

This clonotype was seen a few times. The chain employs TRBV28 and TRBJ1-5; TRBD1 is a possible D gene (5 bases). Trimming shortened V by 6 bases and J by 3 bases, and 15 bases separated the two germline ends. CDR1 is MDHEN, CDR2 SYDVKM, per germline. The CDR3 is made up of 15 amino acids. Here the CDR3 reads CASRPPDRINQPQHF. The CDR3 coding sequence is TGTGCCAGCAGACCCCCTGACAGAATCAATCAGCCCCAGCATTTT.

A few counts support this clonotype. The rearrangement joins TRBV14 to TRBJ2-2; D is uncertain. CDR1 and CDR2 (germline): SGHDN, FVKESK. The CDR3 loop spans 15 amino acids. The V end lost 6 bases, the J end lost 0 bases, and 11 bases lay between the germline ends. Here the CDR3 DNA reads TGTGCCAGCAGGGGCTCTCAGGCGAACACCGGGGAGCTGTTTTTT. Residues: CASRGSQANTGELFF.

This clonotype has more than one count but fewer than ten. This chain uses TRBV20-1 with TRBJ2-5, with 9 bases identical to TRBD2. This CDR3 contains 13 residues. Germline V gene lookup returns CDR1 DFQATT and CDR2 SNEGSKA (reference sequence). Trimming at V came to 2 bases and at J to 3 bases, leaving 1 base not matched to a gene. In DNA form, the CDR3 reads TGCAGTGCTAGACCTAGCGGGAAAGAGACCCAGTACTTC. This codes for CSARPSGKETQYF.

This clonotype was detected only a few times. The chain recombines TRBV5-1 with TRBJ2-3; D remains ambiguous. The CDR3 has 16 residues. Trimming took off 1 base at V and 0 bases at J, with 12 bases between the two ends. Per the germline V gene, CDR1 is SGHRS and CDR2 is YFSETQ. CDR3 amino acids: CASSLFTASSTDTQYF. CDR3 DNA: TGCGCCAGCAGCTTGTTTACGGCATCTAGCACAGATACGCAGTATTTT.

The rearrangement joins TRBV14 to TRBJ2-3; D is ambiguous. This CDR3 spans 15 amino acids. The ends were cut back, 5 bases at V and 1 base at J, with 13 bases in the middle. Germline V gives CDR1 SGHDN, CDR2 FVKESK. The CDR3 nucleotides are TGTGCCAGCAGCTTCGGACGATGGGGCACAGATACGCAGTATTTT. As protein: CASSFGRWGTDTQYF.

In its sample, this clonotype was seen a few times. This chain connects TRBV6-2 or TRBV6-3 to TRBJ1-1; no clear D. The CDR3 runs to 13 residues. With 2 bases removed from V and 2 bases from J, the gap between germline ends came to 6 bases. Germline V CDR1 and CDR2: MNHEY, SVGEGT. CDR3 protein: CASSYGRNTEAFF. CDR3 in DNA: TGTGCCAGCAGTTACGGTAGAAACACTGAAGCTTTCTTT.

V is TRBV7-2 and J is TRBJ1-5, with 7 bases matching TRBD1. This CDR3 spans 16 amino acids. J gave up 4 bases and V 0 bases, and 6 bases lay outside the gene matches. Germline V gene lookup returns CDR1 SGHTA and CDR2 FQGNSA. CDR3 bases: TGTGCCAGCAGCTTAGCGGGGGGACAGCCAAATCAGCCCCAGCATTTT. The encoded protein is CASSLAGGQPNQPQHF. The full variable domain, completed using reference TRBV7-2 and TRBJ1-5, is GAGVSQSPSNKVTEKGKDVELRCDPISGHTALYWYRQSLGQGLEFLIYFQGNSAPDKSGLPSDRFSAERTGGSVSTLTIQRTQQEDSAVYLCASSLAGGQPNQPQHFGDGTRLSIL.

The chain combines TRBV18 with TRBJ2-7; unclear D gene. Germline CDR1 reads KGHSH; CDR2 reads LQKENI. The CDR3 runs to 13 residues. Trimming took 1 base from V and 0 from J, leaving 4 bases between them. For the CDR3, the DNA is TGTGCCAGCTCACCACAGAGCTCCTACGAGCAGTACGTC. This sequence encodes CASSPQSSYEQYV.

This clonotype was observed a few times. This chain joins TRBV7-2 and TRBJ1-5, with unresolved D. V was shortened by 5 bases and J by 6 bases, with 17 bases between the two germline ends. In germline, CDR1 is SGHTA, CDR2 FQGNSA. The CDR3 runs to 15 residues. The CDR3 sequence: CASSPWAGGGQPQHF. The CDR3 DNA is TGTGCCAGCAGCCCGTGGGCGGGTGGCGGTCAGCCCCAGCATTTT.

The genes are TRBV7-2 and TRBJ1-5; maybe TRBD1 (6 bases). V was trimmed by 5 bases and J by 7 bases, leaving 12 bases between them. The germline V gene has CDR1 SGHTA and CDR2 FQGNSA. The length of the CDR3 is 13 residues. The chain's CDR3 is CASSVDRHQPQHF. The CDR3 nucleotides read TGTGCCAGCAGCGTAGACAGGCACCAGCCCCAGCATTTT. The full variable domain, rest sourced from reference TRBV7-2 and TRBJ1-5, is GAGVSQSPSNKVTEKGKDVELRCDPISGHTALYWYRQSLGQGLEFLIYFQGNSAPDKSGLPSDRFSAERTGGSVSTLTIQRTQQEDSAVYLCASSVDRHQPQHFGDGTRLSIL.

This clonotype appeared a few times. The chain is built from TRBV9 and TRBJ2-7, with 11 positions matching TRBD1. Germline V gives CDR1 SGDLS, CDR2 YYNGEE. The CDR3 is made up of 17 amino acids. V lost 9 bases to trimming and J lost 5 bases; unmatched junction nucleotides: 19. CDR3 bases: TGTGCCAACTCTCGGCAAATCGGGAGGGACAGGGGGGACGAGCAGTACGTC. Translating it yields CANSRQIGRDRGDEQYV.

In this sample, this clonotype turned up a few times. The J gene is TRBJ2-5, the V gene TRBV7-3; unclear D gene. The V gene lost 4 bases and the J gene lost 0 bases, with 12 bases spanning the gap. The CDR3 spans 15 residues. Germline V gene data show CDR1 as SGHTA and CDR2 as FQGTGA. The CDR3 loop is CASSSGPGHQETQYF. The CDR3 coding sequence is TGTGCCAGCAGCTCTGGCCCGGGCCACCAAGAGACCCAGTACTTC.

Regarding this clonotype: Mismatch with germline at one junction end may stem from a read error. V gene TRBV7-2 combines with J gene TRBJ1-1, with D possibly TRBD1 on 5 matching bases. This CDR3 is built from 14 residues. Germline CDR1 reads SGHTA; CDR2 reads FQGNSA. The CDR3 here is CASHRGRMNTEDFF. The CDR3 DNA reads TGTGCCAGCCACCGGGGACGCATGAACACTGAAGATTTCTTT.

This clonotype appeared many times. The chain joins TRBV14 to TRBJ2-7, with D perhaps TRBD2 (5 bases). Germline-derived CDR1 and CDR2 are SGHDN and FVKESK. This CDR3 has 15 residues. The ends were cut back, 0 bases at V and 2 bases at J, with 11 bases in the middle. The CDR3 region has the DNA TGTGCCAGCAGCCAAGAGATTCGGGGTGCCTACGAGCAGTACGTC. Encoded protein: CASSQEIRGAYEQYV.

This clonotype has a handful of counts. The CDR3 sequence: CASSSRDRGNSPLHF. CDR3 coding DNA: TGTGCCAGCAGCTCCCGGGACAGGGGTAATTCACCCCTCCACTTT. The V call is TRBV7-3, the J call TRBJ1-6; 10 nucleotides agree with TRBD1. This CDR3 contains 15 residues. Germline values: CDR1 SGHTA, CDR2 FQGTGA. V gave up 4 bases and J gave up 6 bases; unmatched junction bases: 3. Together with reference TRBV7-3 and TRBJ1-6, the CDR3 gives the full variable domain: GAGVSQTPSNKVTEKGKYVELRCDPISGHTALYWYRQSLGQGPEFLIYFQGTGAADDSGLPNDRFFAVRPEGSVSTLKIQRTERGDSAVYLCASSSRDRGNSPLHFGNGTRLTVT.

This clonotype was picked up many times. The chain carries TRBV6-5 and TRBJ2-3; 7 nucleotides line up with TRBD2. After removal of 3 bases from V and 5 bases from J, the junction contained 11 bases not matched to a gene. This CDR3 spans 16 amino acids. Germline values: CDR1 MNHEY, CDR2 SVGAGI. The CDR3 protein is CASSYQGGRGRDTQYF. DNA for the CDR3: TGTGCCAGCAGTTATCAGGGTGGGAGGGGACGAGATACGCAGTATTTT.

The J gene is TRBJ1-1, the V gene TRBV6-6; TRBD1 matches 9 bases. The CDR3 loop spans 15 amino acids. J was trimmed by 5 bases and V by 5 bases; bases with no gene match: 9. Germline CDR1 reads MNHNY; CDR2 reads SVGAGI (reference sequence). CDR3 DNA: TGTGCCAGCAGTCAAGGACAGGGGAGTGGAACTGAAGCTTTCTTT. It translates to CASSQGQGSGTEAFF.

This clonotype was recorded a few times. The chain carries TRBV6-2 or TRBV6-3 and TRBJ2-7; 9 bases agree with TRBD2. Germline trimming cut 7 bases from V and 4 bases from J; bases unmatched to any gene: 14. The CDR3 spans 16 residues. CDR1 is MNHEY, CDR2 SVGEGT, per germline. CDR3 residues: CASTPHAGGRKYEQYF. The CDR3 DNA is TGTGCCAGCACCCCCCATGCGGGGGGGCGTAAGTACGAGCAGTACTTC.

This clonotype was observed a handful of times. The chain carries TRBV7-2 and TRBJ1-4, with D perhaps matching TRBD1 (5 bases). With 3 bases removed from V and 8 bases from J, the gap between germline ends came to 13 bases. Looked up from germline, CDR1 is SGHTA and CDR2 is FQGNSA. There are 14 residues in the CDR3. CDR3 in amino acids: CASSLRQGAEKLFF. For the CDR3, the DNA is TGTGCCAGCAGCTTGAGGCAGGGCGCAGAAAAACTGTTTTTT.

The chain links TRBV12-3 or TRBV12-4 to TRBJ1-2; no definite D call. The V end lost 6 bases, the J end lost 4 bases, and 6 bases lay between the germline ends. The CDR3 is made up of 11 amino acids. CDR3 amino acids: CASRYSYGYTF. In DNA form, the CDR3 reads TGTGCCAGCAGATATAGCTATGGCTACACCTTC.

There are a few counts of this clonotype. V gene TRBV4-2 combines with J gene TRBJ2-5; possible D gene TRBD1, 6 bases. CDR3 size: 14 residues. From germline, CDR1 is LGHNA and CDR2 YNFKEQ. V lost 4 bases and J lost 1, with 10 bases in between. CDR3 coding DNA: TGTGCCAGCAGCCGAGGGGGACCCCAAGAGACCCAGTACTTC. Protein sequence: CASSRGGPQETQYF.

V usage is TRBV7-8 and J usage is TRBJ2-5; either TRBD1 or TRBD2 may fit D (5 bases each). V dropped 3 bases and J dropped 5 bases, with 10 bases sitting between them. This CDR3 contains 13 residues. Germline V gene sequence: CDR1 SGHVS, CDR2 FQNEAQ. CDR3 nucleotide sequence: TGTGCCAGCAGCTTCTCCTGGGGGGAGACCCAGTACTTC. This encodes CASSFSWGETQYF.

The chain is built from TRBV24-1 and TRBJ2-5, with a weak D call TRBD1 (5 bases). CDR1 is KGHDR and CDR2 is SFDVKD in the germline V gene. V was pared by 4 bases and J by 5 bases, with 10 bases between. The CDR3 consists of 13 residues. In DNA, the CDR3 is TGTGCCACCAGTGACCCAAACAGGGAGACCCAGTACTTC. Protein sequence: CATSDPNRETQYF.

This clonotype has a handful of counts. V usage is TRBV10-3 and J usage is TRBJ2-2; D is unclear. Trimming removed 6 bases at V and 0 bases at J, with 5 bases between. The CDR3 runs 13 residues. Germline V CDR1 and CDR2: ENHRY, SYGVKD. The CDR3 DNA reads as TGTGCCATCAGGACAACGAACACCGGGGAGCTGTTTTTT. Its translation: CAIRTTNTGELFF.

The chain recombines TRBV29-1 with TRBJ2-2, with D maybe TRBD1 (6 bases). This CDR3 spans 13 amino acids. Germline V CDR1 and CDR2: SQVTM, ANQGSEA. The germline V and J ends were trimmed by 7 bases and 3 bases, with 12 bases remaining between them. CDR3: CSADGQYTGELFF. The DNA of the CDR3 is TGCAGCGCTGACGGACAGTACACCGGGGAGCTGTTTTTT.

This clonotype was detected a few times. The rearrangement links TRBV20-1 to TRBJ2-3; the match to TRBD2 covers 9 bases. The CDR3 contains 16 residues. The germline V gene encodes CDR1 DFQATT and CDR2 SNEGSKA (reference sequence). The J segment lost 4 bases and the V segment lost 0 bases, leaving 8 bases of the junction unmatched. The CDR3 DNA is TGCAGTGCTAGAGATGTAGCGGGGGAAGGTTCAGATACGCAGTATTTT. The encoded protein is CSARDVAGEGSDTQYF.

This chain uses TRBV12-3 or TRBV12-4 with TRBJ1-5; D unclear. This CDR3 spans 15 amino acids. V shed 2 bases and J shed 0 bases, with 8 bases lying between them. The CDR3 coding sequence is TGTGCCAGCAGTTTAACAGCTTATAGCAATCAGCCCCAGCATTTT. This encodes CASSLTAYSNQPQHF.

This sequence joins TRBV7-2 and TRBJ2-3; a possible D gene is TRBD2 (7 bases). There are 14 residues in the CDR3. The V end was cut by 1 base, the J end by 11 bases, with 16 bases between. Germline V gene lookup returns CDR1 SGHTA and CDR2 FQGNSA. CDR3 nucleotide sequence: TGTGCCAGCAGCTTAGGAGGGGGGGGCCTCATGCAGTATTTT. Encoded protein: CASSLGGGGLMQYF.

The chain is built from TRBV24-1 and TRBJ2-5; 11 nucleotides match TRBD1. Germline loops: CDR1 KGHDR, CDR2 SFDVKD. The CDR3 length is 15 residues. J gave up 4 bases and V 2 bases, and 2 bases lay outside the gene matches. This CDR3 is CATSDSGQGGETQYF. CDR3 nucleotide sequence: TGTGCCACCAGTGATTCGGGACAGGGGGGAGAGACCCAGTACTTC.

The chain combines TRBV7-2 with TRBJ2-3; TRBD2 agrees at 8 bases. The V and J ends lost 0 bases and 1 base, in that order; junction bases with no gene match: 0. The CDR3 covers 15 residues. The germline gives CDR1 SGHTA, CDR2 FQGNSA. CDR3 nucleotides: TGTGCCAGCAGCTTAGCGCGGGGGGGCACAGATACGCAGTATTTT. Translating gives CASSLARGGTDTQYF.

This clonotype was counted only a few times. This chain uses TRBV7-2 with TRBJ1-6; D is ambiguous. The germline V gene has CDR1 SGHTA and CDR2 FQGNSA. V lost 0 bases, J lost 7 bases, and 10 bases lay in between. The length of the CDR3 is 15 residues. DNA of the CDR3: TGTGCCAGCAGCTTAGCTGCAGGACTAAATTCACCCCTCCACTTT. Amino acids: CASSLAAGLNSPLHF.

The rearrangement uses TRBV7-2 and TRBJ1-6; 7 bases match TRBD1. The CDR3 is 14 residues long. V trimming: 6 bases; J trimming: 10 bases; junction bases outside the gene matches: 9. CDR1 and CDR2 (germline): SGHTA, FQGNSA. The CDR3 DNA reads TGTGCCAGCAGGAATCAGGGGGGAATCTCACCCCTCCACTTT. Residues: CASRNQGGISPLHF. Supplemented by reference TRBV7-2 and TRBJ1-6, the full variable domain reads GAGVSQSPSNKVTEKGKDVELRCDPISGHTALYWYRQSLGQGLEFLIYFQGNSAPDKSGLPSDRFSAERTGGSVSTLTIQRTQQEDSAVYLCASRNQGGISPLHFGNGTRLTVT.